The present T cell receptor beta chain was sequenced within a study of blood T cells in healthy people across ages. Healthy Caucasian individuals from Russia aged roughly 6 to 95 were enrolled as donors. The second PCR ran about 6 to 11 cycles with a sample-barcoded 5' primer and J-beta primers. TCRdb independently ran MiXCR on the 5' RACE reads; one entry per CDR3 protein. The sample holds 780,000 or so distinct CDR3 sequences, approximately 25% seen once. Points on this clonotype: The junction does not match germline at one end; this may be a read error.

This CDR3 has 15 residues. These data were also filed under a second study, of T cells of mothers and their children.

Sequenced input: blood. The clonotype was recovered from a boy between 10 and 17 years old in good health. The chain carries TRBV12-3 or TRBV12-4 and TRBJ2-3, with D perhaps matching TRBD2 (5 bases). CDR3 bases: TGTGCCAGCAGTTTTCTAGCACTGAGAACAGATACGGAGTATTTT. Translating gives CASSFLALRTDTEYF.